This T cell receptor (beta chain) was recovered during a study of cytomegalovirus exposure and HLA in healthy donors. Study-level points and caveats: One later analysis reportedly identified an Asian-associated ancestry cluster that showed fewer N-insertions than the roughly 670-donor mean. A later analysis found most CMV-associated TCR beta chains apparently HLA-restricted. Published work reported that the classifier diagnosed cytomegalovirus status with high specificity and sensitivity. Productive rates of about 87% or about 30% were seen for most TCR beta V segments in an earlier analysis.

With 5 bases removed from V and 1 base from J, the gap between germline ends came to 14 bases. Germline values: CDR1 SEHNR, CDR2 FQNEAQ (reference sequence). CDR3 size: 15 residues. PCR primers comprised 60 Vbeta and 13 Jbeta primers. Clones were read by immunoSEQ multiplex PCR, and TCRdb kept only the in-frame ones, dropping some. The repertoire holds some 120,000 clones, with 65% to 75% as singletons. This clone showed up just a few times. Its target is unknown. V and J are TRBV7-9 and TRBJ1-1; D unresolved. The sample comprised PBMCs. The clonotype comes from a man aged 40-49 years in good health and CMV-seropositive. This CDR3 is CASSHDSVANTEAFF. The CDR3 coding sequence is TGTGCCAGCAGCCATGATTCGGTCGCGAACACTGAAGCTTTCTTT.